These 6 T cell receptor beta chains came from one sample sequenced in a study of T-cell memory formation after mild COVID-19. TCRdb processed the 5' RACE reads anew with MiXCR; each CDR3 protein has one entry. The sample contains hundreds of thousands of distinct CDR3 sequences, around 27% of which appear only once. Sequencing was carried out using PBMCs or a T cell subset sorted from them (not recorded which). These receptors all come from an adult woman who had mild COVID-19 (a few samples of this study predate the infection). Cell type and time point are not known.

V usage is TRBV20-1 and J usage is TRBJ2-3; D gene uncertain. Trimming took 4 bases from V and 6 from J, leaving 20 bases between them. The length of the CDR3 is 15 residues. The germline V gene has CDR1 DFQATT and CDR2 SNEGSKA (reference sequence). The chain's CDR3 is CSAITAAGLTDTQYF. The CDR3 DNA reads as TGCAGTGCTATTACGGCGGCAGGATTGACGGATACGCAGTATTTT.

A few counts support this clonotype. The rearrangement uses TRBV3-1 and TRBJ1-1, with unresolved D. Per germline, CDR1 LGHDT and CDR2 YNNKEL (reference sequence). Trimming removed 3 bases from V and 0 bases from J, with 20 bases in between. This CDR3 is 18 amino acids long. The CDR3 spells CASSHISGRWVLNTEAFF. CDR3 DNA: TGTGCCAGCAGCCATATCAGCGGAAGGTGGGTCCTGAACACTGAAGCTTTCTTT. The full variable domain, its missing parts supplied by reference TRBV3-1 and TRBJ1-1, is DTAVSQTPKYLVTQMGNDKSIKCEQNLGHDTMYWYKQDSKKFLKIMFSYNNKELIINETVPNRFSPKSPDKAHLNLHINSLELGDSAVYFCASSHISGRWVLNTEAFFGQGTRLTVV.

This CDR3 is CASSFQYYEQYF. CDR3 coding DNA: TGTGCCAGCAGTTTCCAGTACTACGAGCAGTACTTC. V and J are TRBV12-3 or TRBV12-4 and TRBJ2-7; D is unresolved. CDR3 size: 12 residues. The V gene lost 3 bases and the J gene lost 3 bases, with 6 bases spanning the gap.

This clonotype came up a few times. V usage is TRBV25-1 and J usage is TRBJ2-1, with 13 bases aligning to TRBD2. J lost 6 bases, V lost 6 bases, and 11 bases had no gene match. This CDR3 spans 17 amino acids. From germline, CDR1 is MGHDK and CDR2 SYGVNS. The CDR3 bases are TGTGCCAGCAGACCCCCAGAGGGGACTAGCGGGGCCAATGAGCAGTTCTTC. The encoded protein is CASRPPEGTSGANEQFF.

This clonotype was seen only a few times. The genes are TRBV2 and TRBJ2-3, with no clear D. Between the trimmed V and J ends, which lost 5 bases and 6 bases, there was a span of 9 bases. This CDR3 contains 12 residues. Germline V CDR1 and CDR2: SNHLY, FYNNEI. The CDR3 DNA reads TGTGCCAGCAGTCGTCAACTTGATACGCAGTATTTT. Amino acid sequence: CASSRQLDTQYF.

This clonotype occurred many times. The chain couples TRBV29-1 to TRBJ2-5; D unclear. V was trimmed by 4 bases and J by 5 bases, leaving 14 bases between them. CDR1 is SQVTM and CDR2 is ANQGSEA in the germline V gene. The CDR3 loop spans 13 amino acids. The CDR3 is CSVARQTTETQYF. In nucleotides, the CDR3 is TGCAGCGTTGCTAGGCAAACGACGGAGACCCAGTACTTC.